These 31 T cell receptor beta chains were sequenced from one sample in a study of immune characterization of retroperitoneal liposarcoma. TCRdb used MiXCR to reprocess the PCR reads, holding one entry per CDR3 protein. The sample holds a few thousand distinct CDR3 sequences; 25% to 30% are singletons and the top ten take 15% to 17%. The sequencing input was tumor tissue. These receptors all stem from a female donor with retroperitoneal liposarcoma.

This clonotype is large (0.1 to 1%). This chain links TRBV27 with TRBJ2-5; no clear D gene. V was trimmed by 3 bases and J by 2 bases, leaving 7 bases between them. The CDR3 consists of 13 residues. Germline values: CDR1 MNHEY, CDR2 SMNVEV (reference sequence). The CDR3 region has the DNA TGTGCCAGCAGTTTGGTAGGGCAAGAGACCCAGTACTTC. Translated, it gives CASSLVGQETQYF.

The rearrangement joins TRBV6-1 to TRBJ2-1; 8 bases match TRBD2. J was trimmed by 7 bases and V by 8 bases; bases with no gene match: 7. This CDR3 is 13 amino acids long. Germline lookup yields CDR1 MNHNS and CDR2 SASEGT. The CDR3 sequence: CASGTRNRNEQFF. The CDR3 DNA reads TGTGCCAGCGGGACTAGGAATAGGAATGAGCAGTTCTTC.

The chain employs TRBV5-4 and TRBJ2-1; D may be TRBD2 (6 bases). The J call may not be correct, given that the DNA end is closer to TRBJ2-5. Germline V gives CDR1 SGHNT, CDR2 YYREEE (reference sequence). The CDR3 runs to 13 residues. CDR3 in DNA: TGTGCCAGCAGCTTGACGGGGGAGGAGACCCAGTACTTC. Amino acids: CASSLTGEETQYF.

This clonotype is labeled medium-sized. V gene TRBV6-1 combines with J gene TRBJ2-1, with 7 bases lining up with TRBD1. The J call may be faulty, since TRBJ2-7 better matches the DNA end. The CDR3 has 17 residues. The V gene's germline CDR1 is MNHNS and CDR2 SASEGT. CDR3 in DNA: TGTGCCAGCCCCGATCGTTCAGGGGGTAAGGCCTACAATGAGCAGTACTTC. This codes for CASPDRSGGKAYNEQYF.

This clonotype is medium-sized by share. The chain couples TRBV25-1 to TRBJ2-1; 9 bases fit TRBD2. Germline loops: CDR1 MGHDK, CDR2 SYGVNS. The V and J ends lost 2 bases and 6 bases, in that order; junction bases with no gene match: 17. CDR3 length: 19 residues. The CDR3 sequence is CASSEPKRELAGKLNEQFF. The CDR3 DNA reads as TGTGCCAGCAGTGAACCCAAGAGGGAGCTAGCGGGAAAACTCAATGAGCAGTTCTTC.

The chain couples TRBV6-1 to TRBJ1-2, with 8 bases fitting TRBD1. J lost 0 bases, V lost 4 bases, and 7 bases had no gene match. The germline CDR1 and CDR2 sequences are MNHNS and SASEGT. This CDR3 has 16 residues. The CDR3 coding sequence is TGTGCCAGCAGTGTACAGGGGGTGATGTCTAACTATGGCTACACCTTC. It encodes CASSVQGVMSNYGYTF.

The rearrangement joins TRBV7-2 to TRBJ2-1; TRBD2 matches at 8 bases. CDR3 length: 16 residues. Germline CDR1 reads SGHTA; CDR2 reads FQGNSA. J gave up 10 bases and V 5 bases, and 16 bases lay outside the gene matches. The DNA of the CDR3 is TGTGCCAGCAGCCCCCGGGGGGGTAGCGGGAAGTACGAGCAGTTCTTC. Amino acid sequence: CASSPRGGSGKYEQFF.

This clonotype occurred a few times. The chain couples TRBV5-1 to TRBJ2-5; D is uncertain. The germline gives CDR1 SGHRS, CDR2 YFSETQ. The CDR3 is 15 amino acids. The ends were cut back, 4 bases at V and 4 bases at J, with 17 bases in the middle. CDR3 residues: CASSPQGIRGETQYF. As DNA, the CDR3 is TGCGCCAGCAGCCCACAAGGGATCCGAGGAGAGACCCAGTACTTC.

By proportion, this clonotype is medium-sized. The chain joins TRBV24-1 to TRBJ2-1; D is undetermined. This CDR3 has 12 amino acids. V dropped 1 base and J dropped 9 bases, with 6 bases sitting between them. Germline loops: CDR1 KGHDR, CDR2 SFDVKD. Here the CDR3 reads CATSDFRLEQFF. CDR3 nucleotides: TGTGCCACCAGTGATTTCCGACTTGAGCAGTTCTTC.

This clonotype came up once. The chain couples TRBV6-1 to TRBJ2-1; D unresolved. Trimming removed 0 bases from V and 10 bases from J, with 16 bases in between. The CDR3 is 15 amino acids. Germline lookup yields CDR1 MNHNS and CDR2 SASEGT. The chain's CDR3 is CASSEAPGPPKEQFF. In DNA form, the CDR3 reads TGTGCCAGCAGTGAAGCGCCAGGTCCCCCCAAAGAGCAGTTCTTC.

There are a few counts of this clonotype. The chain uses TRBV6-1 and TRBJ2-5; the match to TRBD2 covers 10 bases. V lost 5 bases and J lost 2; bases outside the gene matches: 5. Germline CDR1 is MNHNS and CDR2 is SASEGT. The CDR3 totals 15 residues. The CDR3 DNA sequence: TGTGCCAGCAGTCGGCGAGCGGGAGGGCAAGAGACCCAGTACTTC. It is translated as CASSRRAGGQETQYF.

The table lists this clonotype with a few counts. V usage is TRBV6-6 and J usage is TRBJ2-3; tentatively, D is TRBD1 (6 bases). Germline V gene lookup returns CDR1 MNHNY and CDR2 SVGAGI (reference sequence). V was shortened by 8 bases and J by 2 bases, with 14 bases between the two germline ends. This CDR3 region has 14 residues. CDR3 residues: CASRLGQSTDTQYF. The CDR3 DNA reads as TGTGCCAGCCGACTGGGACAATCCACAGATACGCAGTATTTT.

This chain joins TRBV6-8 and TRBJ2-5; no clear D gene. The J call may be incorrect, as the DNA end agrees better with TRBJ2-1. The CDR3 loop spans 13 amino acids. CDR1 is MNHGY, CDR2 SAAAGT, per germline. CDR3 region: CASSYRNQETQFF. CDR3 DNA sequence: TGTGCCAGCAGTTATAGGAACCAAGAGACCCAGTTCTTC.

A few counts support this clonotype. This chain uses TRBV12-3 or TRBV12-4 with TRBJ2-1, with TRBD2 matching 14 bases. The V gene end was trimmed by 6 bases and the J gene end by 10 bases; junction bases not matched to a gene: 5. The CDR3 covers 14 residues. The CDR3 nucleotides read TGTGCCAGCAGCCGGACTAGCGGGAGGAACGAGCAGTTCTTC. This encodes CASSRTSGRNEQFF.

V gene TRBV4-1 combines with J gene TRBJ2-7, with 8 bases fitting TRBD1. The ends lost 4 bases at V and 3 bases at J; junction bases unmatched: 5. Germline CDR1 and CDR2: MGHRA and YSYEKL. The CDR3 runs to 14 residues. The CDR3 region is CASSLRDRLYEQYF. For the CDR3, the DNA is TGCGCCAGCAGCCTACGGGACAGGCTCTACGAGCAGTACTTC.

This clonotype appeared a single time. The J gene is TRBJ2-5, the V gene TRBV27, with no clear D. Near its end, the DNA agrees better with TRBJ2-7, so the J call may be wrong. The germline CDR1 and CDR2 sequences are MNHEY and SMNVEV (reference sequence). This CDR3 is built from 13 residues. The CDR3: CASSPYLSAEQYF. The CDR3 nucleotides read TGTGCCAGCAGTCCATACCTCTCGGCCGAGCAGTACTTC.

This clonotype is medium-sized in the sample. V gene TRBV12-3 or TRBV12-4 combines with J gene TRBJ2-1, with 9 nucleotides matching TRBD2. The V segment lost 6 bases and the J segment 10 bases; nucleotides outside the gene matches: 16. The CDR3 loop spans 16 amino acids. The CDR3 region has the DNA TGTGCCAGCAGCCGCAGGCGGGGTAGCGGGAGATACGAGCAGTTCTTC. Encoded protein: CASSRRRGSGRYEQFF.

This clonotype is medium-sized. CDR3 region: CAISRTGQDTQYF. CDR3 in DNA: TGTGCCATCAGTCGGACAGGGCAGGATACGCAGTATTTT. The gene calls are TRBV10-3 and TRBJ2-3, with 8 bases lining up with TRBD1. The CDR3 has 13 residues. Looked up from germline, CDR1 is ENHRY and CDR2 is SYGVKD. The junction had 4 bases not matched to a gene; V was cut back by 5 bases and J by 6 bases.

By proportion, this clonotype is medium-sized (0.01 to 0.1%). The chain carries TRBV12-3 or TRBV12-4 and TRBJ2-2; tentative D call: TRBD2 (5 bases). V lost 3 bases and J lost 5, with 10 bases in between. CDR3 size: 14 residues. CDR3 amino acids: CASSFLPGTGELFF. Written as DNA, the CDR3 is TGTGCCAGCAGTTTTCTACCGGGAACCGGGGAGCTGTTTTTT.

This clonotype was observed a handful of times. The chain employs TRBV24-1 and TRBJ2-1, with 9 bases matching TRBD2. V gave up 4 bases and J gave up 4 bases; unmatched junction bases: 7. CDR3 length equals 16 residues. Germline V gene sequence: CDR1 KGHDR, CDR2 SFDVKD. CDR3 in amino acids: CATSDPTSGGYNEQFF. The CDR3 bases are TGTGCCACCAGTGACCCGACTAGCGGAGGGTACAATGAGCAGTTCTTC.

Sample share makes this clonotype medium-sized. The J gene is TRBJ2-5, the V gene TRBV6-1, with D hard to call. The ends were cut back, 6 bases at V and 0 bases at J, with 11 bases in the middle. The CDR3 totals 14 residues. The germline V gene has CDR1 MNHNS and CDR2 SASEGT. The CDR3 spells CASSTSWYQETQYF. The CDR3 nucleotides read TGTGCCAGCAGCACAAGTTGGTACCAAGAGACCCAGTACTTC.

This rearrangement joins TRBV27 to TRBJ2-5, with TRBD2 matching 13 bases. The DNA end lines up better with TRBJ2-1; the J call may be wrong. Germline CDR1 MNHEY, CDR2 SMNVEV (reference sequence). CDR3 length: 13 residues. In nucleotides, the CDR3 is TGTGCCAGCGGGACTAGCGGGAACGGTGAGCAGTTCTTC. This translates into CASGTSGNGEQFF.

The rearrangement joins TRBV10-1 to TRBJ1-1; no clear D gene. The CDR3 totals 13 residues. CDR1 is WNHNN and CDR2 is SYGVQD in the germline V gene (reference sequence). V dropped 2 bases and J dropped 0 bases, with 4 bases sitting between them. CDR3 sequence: CASSEGLNTEAFF. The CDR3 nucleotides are TGCGCCAGCAGTGAGGGGTTGAACACTGAAGCTTTCTTT.

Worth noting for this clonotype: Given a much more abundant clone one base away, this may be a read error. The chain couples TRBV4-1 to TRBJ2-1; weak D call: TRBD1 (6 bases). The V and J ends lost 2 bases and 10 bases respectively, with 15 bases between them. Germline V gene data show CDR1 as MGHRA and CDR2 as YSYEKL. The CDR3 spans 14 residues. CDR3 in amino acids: CASSQNTGSYEQFF. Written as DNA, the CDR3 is TGCGCCAGCAGCCAAAACACAGGGTCCTACGAGCAGTTCTTC.

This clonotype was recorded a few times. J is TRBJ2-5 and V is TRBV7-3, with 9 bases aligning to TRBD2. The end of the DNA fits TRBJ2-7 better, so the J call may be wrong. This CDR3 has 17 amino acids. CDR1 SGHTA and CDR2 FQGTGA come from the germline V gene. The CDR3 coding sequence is TGTGCCAGCAGCTTAAAAGCTAGCGGGATGGGTACCGACGAGCAGTACTTC. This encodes CASSLKASGMGTDEQYF.

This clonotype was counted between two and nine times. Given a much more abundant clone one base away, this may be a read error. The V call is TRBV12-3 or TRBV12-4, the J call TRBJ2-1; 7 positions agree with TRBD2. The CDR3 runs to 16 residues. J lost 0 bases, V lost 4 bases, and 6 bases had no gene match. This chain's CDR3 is CASSSSGGRSYNEQFF. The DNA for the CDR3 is TGTGCCAGCAGTTCTAGCGGAGGCCGCTCCTACAATGAGCAGTTCTTC.

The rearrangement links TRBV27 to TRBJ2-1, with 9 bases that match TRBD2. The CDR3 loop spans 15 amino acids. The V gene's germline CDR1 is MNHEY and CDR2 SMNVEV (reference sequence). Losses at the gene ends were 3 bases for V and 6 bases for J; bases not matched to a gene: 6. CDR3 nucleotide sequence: TGTGCCAGCAGTTTTATAGCGGGAGAGGTCAATGAGCAGTTCTTC. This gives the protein CASSFIAGEVNEQFF.

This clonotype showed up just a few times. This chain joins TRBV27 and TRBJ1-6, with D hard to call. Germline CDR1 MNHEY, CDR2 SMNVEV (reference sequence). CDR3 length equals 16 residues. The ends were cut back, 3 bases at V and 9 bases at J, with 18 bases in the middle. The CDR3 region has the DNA TGTGCCAGCAGTTTTAACAGCCGATTAACTGGTTCACCCCTCCACTTT. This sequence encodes CASSFNSRLTGSPLHF.

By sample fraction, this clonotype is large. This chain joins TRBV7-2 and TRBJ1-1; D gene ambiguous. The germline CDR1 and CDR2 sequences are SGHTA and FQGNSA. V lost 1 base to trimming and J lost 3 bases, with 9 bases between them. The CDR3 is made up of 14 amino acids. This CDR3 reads CASSLGQPDTEAFF. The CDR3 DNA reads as TGTGCCAGCAGCTTAGGCCAACCTGACACTGAAGCTTTCTTT.

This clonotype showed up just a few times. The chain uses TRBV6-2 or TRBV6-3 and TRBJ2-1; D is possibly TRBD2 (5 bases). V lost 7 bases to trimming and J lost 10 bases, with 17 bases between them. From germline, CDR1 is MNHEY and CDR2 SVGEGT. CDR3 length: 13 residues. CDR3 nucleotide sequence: TGTGCCAGCACCTTGGACTTTAACGACGAGCAGTTCTTC. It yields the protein CASTLDFNDEQFF.

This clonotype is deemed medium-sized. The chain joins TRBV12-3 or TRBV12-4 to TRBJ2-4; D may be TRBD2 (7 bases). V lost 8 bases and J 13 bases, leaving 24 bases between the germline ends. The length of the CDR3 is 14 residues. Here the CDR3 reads CASSGGGGGRRQYF. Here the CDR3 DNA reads TGTGCCAGCTCTGGCGGAGGGGGGGGGCGAAGACAGTACTTC.